This T cell receptor (beta chain) stems from a study of T cell responses to AZD1222 COVID-19 vaccine. Method: immunoSEQ multiplex PCR; TCRdb's copy keeps in-frame clones and lacks some. The data show over 150,000 clones, approximately 93% seen once. Pooling of second doses given at about 4 or about 12 weeks was done. The CDR3 is 16 residues long. Germline V gives CDR1 SGHRS, CDR2 YFSETQ. V lost 2 bases to trimming and J lost 0 bases; unmatched junction nucleotides: 4. The origin of this receptor is an adult who received the AZD1222 COVID-19 vaccine. The V call is TRBV5-1, the J call TRBJ2-1; 8 bases are a match to TRBD2. This material consisted of peripheral blood, taken 28 days after the second AZD1222 dose. The CDR3 is CASSFSGGSSYNEQFF. The CDR3 region has the DNA TGCGCCAGCAGCTTCAGCGGGGGCAGCTCCTACAATGAGCAGTTCTTC.